This entry describes one T cell receptor (beta chain). Its target is unknown. CDR1 and CDR2 (germline): SGHTA, FQGTGA. The length of the CDR3 is 17 residues. Germline trimming cut 1 base from V and 7 bases from J; bases unmatched to any gene: 10. This entry is derived from a study of post-analysis software for immune sequencing data. Study details: The disease courses spanned relapsing-remitting, secondary progressive and progressive-relapsing forms of multiple sclerosis.

Overall study findings and caveats: F measure clustering grouped samples strongly by preparation batch. Diversity measured as normalized Chao1 was significantly lower in multiple sclerosis patients than in controls. There were several TRBV segments more frequent in patients than controls, and TRBV5-6, TRBV5-1 and TRBV20-1 were among them.

Incorporated into the TCR beta cDNA libraries were unique molecular identifiers, which served to reduce PCR and sequencing biases. Yield was approximately 500,000 cDNA molecules from approximately 0.91 to 9.4 million T cells. Each CDR3 protein is one row after TCRdb ran MiXCR on the PCR reads. The sample lists about 500,000 distinct CDR3 sequences; around 40% were seen once. The receptor was isolated from a girl aged 10 to 17 with multiple sclerosis. The sequenced material came from blood. The genes are TRBV7-3 and TRBJ2-1; 10 positions agree with TRBD1. CDR3 coding DNA: TGTGCCAGCAGCTTAATGGGCCCCGGGACAGGGGAAAATGAGCAGTTCTTC. This gives the protein CASSLMGPGTGENEQFF.